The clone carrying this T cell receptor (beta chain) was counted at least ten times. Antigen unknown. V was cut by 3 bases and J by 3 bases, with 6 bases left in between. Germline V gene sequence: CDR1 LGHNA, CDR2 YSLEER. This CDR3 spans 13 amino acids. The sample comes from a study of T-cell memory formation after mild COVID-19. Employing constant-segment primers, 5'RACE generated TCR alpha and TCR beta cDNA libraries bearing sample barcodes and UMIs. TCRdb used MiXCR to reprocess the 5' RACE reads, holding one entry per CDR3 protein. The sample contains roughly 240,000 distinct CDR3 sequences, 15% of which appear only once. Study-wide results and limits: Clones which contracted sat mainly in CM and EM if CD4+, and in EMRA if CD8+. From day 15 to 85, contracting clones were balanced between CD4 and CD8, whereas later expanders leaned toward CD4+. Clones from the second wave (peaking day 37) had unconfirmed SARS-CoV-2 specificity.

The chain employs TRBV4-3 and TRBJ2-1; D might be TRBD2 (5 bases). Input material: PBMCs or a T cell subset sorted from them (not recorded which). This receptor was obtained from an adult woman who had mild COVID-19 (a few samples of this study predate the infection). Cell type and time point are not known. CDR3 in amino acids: CASSQRVYNEQFF. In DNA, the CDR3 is TGCGCCAGCAGCCAGCGGGTCTACAATGAGCAGTTCTTC.